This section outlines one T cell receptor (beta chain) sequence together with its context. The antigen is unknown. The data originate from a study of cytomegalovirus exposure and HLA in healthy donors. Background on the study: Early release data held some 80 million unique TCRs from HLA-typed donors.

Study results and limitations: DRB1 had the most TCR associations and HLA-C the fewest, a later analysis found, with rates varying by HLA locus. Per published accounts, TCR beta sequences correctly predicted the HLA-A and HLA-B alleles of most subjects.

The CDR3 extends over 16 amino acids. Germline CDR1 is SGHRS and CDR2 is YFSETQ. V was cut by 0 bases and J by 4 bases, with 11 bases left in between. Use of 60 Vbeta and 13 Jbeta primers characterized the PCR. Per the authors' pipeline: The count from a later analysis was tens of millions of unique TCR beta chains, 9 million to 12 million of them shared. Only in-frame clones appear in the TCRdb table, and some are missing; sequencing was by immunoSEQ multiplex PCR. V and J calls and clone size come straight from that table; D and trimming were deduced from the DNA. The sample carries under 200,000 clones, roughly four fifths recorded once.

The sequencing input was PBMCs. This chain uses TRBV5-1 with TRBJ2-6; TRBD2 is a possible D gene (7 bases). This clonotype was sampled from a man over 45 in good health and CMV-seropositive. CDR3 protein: CASSLGRGAGANVLTF. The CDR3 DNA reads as TGCGCCAGCAGCTTGGGACGGGGGGCCGGGGCCAACGTCCTGACTTTC.